The 9 T cell receptor beta chains below all came from one sample that was sequenced in a study of Tregs in tolerant kidney transplant recipients. TCRdb's copy holds only in-frame clones and misses some; the assay was immunoSEQ multiplex PCR. The table records over 50,000 clones, 65% to 85% of them present only once. Sequenced input: CD4+ T cells from blood. These receptors were collected from a human donor in good health.

The chain has TRBV5-4 and TRBJ1-6; TRBD1 matches 8 bases. CDR3 length: 15 amino acids. Germline lookup yields CDR1 SGHNT and CDR2 YYREEE (reference sequence). V trimming: 4 bases; J trimming: 7 bases; junction bases outside the gene matches: 7. CDR3 residues: CASSEDRDQNSPLHF. In nucleotides, the CDR3 is TGTGCCAGCAGCGAGGACAGGGACCAGAATTCACCCCTCCACTTT.

This chain uses TRBV7-9 with TRBJ1-4; 7 bases are shared with TRBD1. CDR1 SEHNR and CDR2 FQNEAQ come from the germline V gene (reference sequence). After removal of 5 bases from V and 4 bases from J, the junction contained 7 bases not matched to a gene. This CDR3 contains 15 residues. The CDR3 loop reads CASSRGQKRNEKLFF. The DNA of the CDR3 is TGTGCCAGCAGCAGGGGACAGAAGCGTAATGAAAAACTGTTTTTT.

The chain couples TRBV6-5 to TRBJ2-2; TRBD1 aligns across 7 bases. CDR3 length: 14 amino acids. Germline V gene data show CDR1 as MNHEY and CDR2 as SVGAGI. Trimming took 4 bases from V and 4 from J; bases not matched to a gene: 3. The CDR3 loop reads CASSLQGRTGELFF. The CDR3 DNA reads as TGTGCCAGCAGTTTACAGGGGCGCACCGGGGAGCTGTTTTTT.

The rearrangement uses TRBV7-2 and TRBJ2-7; D remains unclear. CDR1 and CDR2 (germline): SGHTA, FQGNSA. Trimming removed 6 bases from V and 7 bases from J, with 19 bases in between. The CDR3 has 14 residues. CDR3 region: CASSGAGSLYEQYF. The CDR3 nucleotides are TGTGCCAGCAGTGGAGCCGGCTCCCTTTATGAGCAGTACTTC.

In its sample, this clone was seen once. The chain uses TRBV6-5 and TRBJ1-3; no reliable D call. CDR3 length: 15 amino acids. The V and J ends lost 7 bases and 4 bases respectively, with 17 bases between them. Germline-derived CDR1 and CDR2 are MNHEY and SVGAGI. The CDR3 nucleotides are TGTGCCAGCATTGACCAAACGATAAGAGGAAACACCATATATTTT. It yields the protein CASIDQTIRGNTIYF.

This chain uses TRBV19 with TRBJ2-2; TRBD1 might be the D (6 bases). Germline CDR1 and CDR2: LNHDA and SQIVND (reference sequence). CDR3 length equals 15 residues. V lost 9 bases and J 0 bases, leaving 14 bases between the germline ends. The CDR3 nucleotides are TGTGCCAGCAAAACAGGGCCTGCGAACACCGGGGAGCTGTTTTTT. It specifies CASKTGPANTGELFF. Based on the CDR3 plus reference TRBV19 and TRBJ2-2, the full variable domain is DGGITQSPKYLFRKEGQNVTLSCEQNLNHDAMYWYRQDPGQGLRLIYYSQIVNDFQKGDIAEGYSVSREKKESFPLTVTSAQKNPTAFYLCASKTGPANTGELFFGEGSRLTVL.

The rearrangement uses TRBV15 and TRBJ2-1; 10 nucleotides align to TRBD1. The CDR3 extends over 14 amino acids. Germline assignment: CDR1 LNHNV and CDR2 YYDKDF (reference sequence). The V segment lost 6 bases and the J segment 7 bases; nucleotides outside the gene matches: 6. The CDR3 spells CATRMRQGANEQFF. In nucleotides, the CDR3 is TGTGCCACCAGGATGAGACAGGGGGCAAATGAGCAGTTCTTC.

This clone was picked up one time. The CDR3, as DNA: TGTGCCAGCTCACCACCCATCGCTCTACAAACCCGACGTCCCGGGGAGCTGTTTTTT. Its translation: CASSPPIALQTRRPGELFF. The chain couples TRBV18 to TRBJ2-2; no clear D gene. V lost 0 bases, J lost 6 bases, and 23 bases lay in between. CDR3 size: 19 residues. From germline, CDR1 is KGHSH and CDR2 LQKENI.

The J gene is TRBJ2-1, the V gene TRBV7-9; 11 bases map to TRBD2. This CDR3 contains 17 residues. CDR1 and CDR2 (germline): SEHNR, FQNEAQ (reference sequence). V was pared by 1 base and J by 5 bases, with 7 bases of the junction left unmatched. CDR3 sequence reads: CASSLVLLAGEDNEQFF. In DNA, the CDR3 is TGTGCCAGCAGCTTAGTGTTACTAGCGGGAGAGGACAATGAGCAGTTCTTC.